This entry lists 2 T cell receptor beta chains sequenced from one sample in a study of metastatic and nonmetastatic thyroid tumors (dated by TCRdb to the early 2020s). None of the patients had been given any treatment before thyroid surgery. Library prep was done by PCR. Sequencing instrument: Illumina HiSeq 4000. TCRdb reworked the public reads: Q25 trimming with fastp, MiXCR clone assembly, productive beta chains retained. The sample includes over 10,000 clones, with 25% to 40% observed a single time. Roughly 12% of the sample goes to the ten largest clones. Sequenced material: tumor tissue. Receptor source: a male donor with papillary thyroid cancer or a benign thyroid nodule (not recorded which). Some clones in this sample may be carry-over from other donors' samples.

Worth noting for this clone: This may stem from a read error, because a much larger clone lies one nucleotide away. The genes are TRBV20-1 and TRBJ2-7; the match to TRBD2 covers 8 bases. Germline CDR1 is DFQATT and CDR2 is SNEGSKA (reference sequence). This CDR3 has 14 residues. The CDR3 spells CSDREVAGNYEQYF. The CDR3 DNA reads TGCAGTGATAGAGAGGTAGCGGGAAACTACGAGCAGTACTTC.

The chain recombines TRBV6-2 or TRBV6-3 with TRBJ2-2, with D unresolved. The CDR3 loop spans 16 amino acids. Trimming removed 8 bases at V and 5 bases at J, with 21 bases between. The germline gives CDR1 MNHEY, CDR2 SVGEGT. CDR3 in amino acids: CASQAPVDGRTGELFF. For the CDR3, the DNA is TGTGCCAGCCAAGCCCCAGTGGACGGGCGGACCGGGGAGCTGTTTTTT.